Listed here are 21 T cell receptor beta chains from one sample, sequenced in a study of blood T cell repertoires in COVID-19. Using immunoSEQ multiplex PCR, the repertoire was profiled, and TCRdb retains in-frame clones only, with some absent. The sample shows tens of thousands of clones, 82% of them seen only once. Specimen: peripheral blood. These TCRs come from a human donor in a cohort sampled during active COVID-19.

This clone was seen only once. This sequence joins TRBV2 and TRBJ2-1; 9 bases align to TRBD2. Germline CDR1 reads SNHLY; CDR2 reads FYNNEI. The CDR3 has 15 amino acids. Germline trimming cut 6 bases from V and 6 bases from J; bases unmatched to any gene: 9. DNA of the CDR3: TGTGCCAGCAGGGCGCGGGGGGGGAAATCCAATGAGCAGTTCTTC. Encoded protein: CASRARGGKSNEQFF.

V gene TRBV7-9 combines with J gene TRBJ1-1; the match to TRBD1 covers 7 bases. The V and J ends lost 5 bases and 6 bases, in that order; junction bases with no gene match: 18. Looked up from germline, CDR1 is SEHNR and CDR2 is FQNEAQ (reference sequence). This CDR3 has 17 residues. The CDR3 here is CASSQGGAQAGRAEAFF. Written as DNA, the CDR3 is TGTGCCAGCAGCCAGGGGGGCGCACAAGCTGGTAGGGCTGAAGCTTTCTTT.

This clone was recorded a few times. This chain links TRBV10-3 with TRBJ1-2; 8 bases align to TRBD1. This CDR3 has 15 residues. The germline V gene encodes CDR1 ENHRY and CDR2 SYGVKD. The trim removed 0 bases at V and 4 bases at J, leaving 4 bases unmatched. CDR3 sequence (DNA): TGTGCCATCAGTGAGTCGGCAGGGGGCAGCTATGGCTACACCTTC. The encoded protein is CAISESAGGSYGYTF.

CDR3 sequence reads: CASSYDLAGDTGELFF. CDR3 coding DNA: TGTGCCAGCAGTTACGATTTAGCGGGAGATACCGGGGAGCTGTTTTTT. The V gene is TRBV6-5, the J gene TRBJ2-2; TRBD2 aligns across 9 bases. J was trimmed by 5 bases and V by 2 bases; bases with no gene match: 6. CDR3 length: 16 amino acids. Germline V gene sequence: CDR1 MNHEY, CDR2 SVGAGI.

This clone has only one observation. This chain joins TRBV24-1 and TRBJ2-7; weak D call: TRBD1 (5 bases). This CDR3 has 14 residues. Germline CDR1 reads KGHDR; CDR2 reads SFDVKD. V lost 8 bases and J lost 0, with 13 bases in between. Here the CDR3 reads CATMWGRSSYEQYF. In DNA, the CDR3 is TGTGCCACCATGTGGGGCAGGTCCTCCTACGAGCAGTACTTC.

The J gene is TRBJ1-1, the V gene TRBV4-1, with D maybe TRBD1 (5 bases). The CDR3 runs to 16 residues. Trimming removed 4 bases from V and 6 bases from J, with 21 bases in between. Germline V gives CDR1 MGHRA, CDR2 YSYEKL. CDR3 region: CASSPRWLGRVAEAFF. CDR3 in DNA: TGCGCCAGCAGCCCCCGGTGGCTCGGCAGGGTGGCTGAAGCTTTCTTT.

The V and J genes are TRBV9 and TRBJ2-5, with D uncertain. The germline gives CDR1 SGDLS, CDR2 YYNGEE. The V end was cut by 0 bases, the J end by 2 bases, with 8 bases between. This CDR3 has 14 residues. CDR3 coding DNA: TGTGCCAGCAGCGTAGACGCGTTTCAAGAGACCCAGTACTTC. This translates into CASSVDAFQETQYF.

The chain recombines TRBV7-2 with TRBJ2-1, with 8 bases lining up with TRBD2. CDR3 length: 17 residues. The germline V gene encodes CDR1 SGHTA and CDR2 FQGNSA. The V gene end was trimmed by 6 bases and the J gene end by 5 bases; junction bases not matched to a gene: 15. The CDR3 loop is CASSQGRGGQPHNEQFF. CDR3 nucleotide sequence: TGTGCCAGCAGTCAGGGTCGGGGGGGCCAGCCGCACAATGAGCAGTTCTTC.

The chain's CDR3 is CASSLVTSGGAEQFF. The CDR3 DNA reads as TGTGCCAGCAGCTTAGTCACTAGCGGGGGGGCTGAGCAGTTCTTC. V usage is TRBV7-2 and J usage is TRBJ2-1; TRBD2 matches 13 bases. The germline V gene has CDR1 SGHTA and CDR2 FQGNSA. The CDR3 sequence is 15 residues long. J was trimmed by 9 bases and V by 1 base; bases with no gene match: 3.

DNA of the CDR3: TGTGCCAGCAGCAGGGGCCCAGTGGGCAATCAGCCCCAGCATTTT. Encoded protein: CASSRGPVGNQPQHF. This chain connects TRBV3-1 (or the pseudogene TRBV3-2) to TRBJ1-5; D is possibly TRBD1 (5 bases). Germline values: CDR1 LGHDT, CDR2 YNNKEL (reference sequence). The ends were cut back, 5 bases at V and 2 bases at J, with 13 bases in the middle. The CDR3 length is 15 residues.

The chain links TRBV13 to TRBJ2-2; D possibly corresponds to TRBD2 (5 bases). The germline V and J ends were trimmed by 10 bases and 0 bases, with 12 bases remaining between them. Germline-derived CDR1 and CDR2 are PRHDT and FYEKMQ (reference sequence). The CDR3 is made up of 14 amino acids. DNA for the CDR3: TGTGCCATCTGGAGGTATACGAACACCGGGGAGCTGTTTTTT. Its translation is CAIWRYTNTGELFF.

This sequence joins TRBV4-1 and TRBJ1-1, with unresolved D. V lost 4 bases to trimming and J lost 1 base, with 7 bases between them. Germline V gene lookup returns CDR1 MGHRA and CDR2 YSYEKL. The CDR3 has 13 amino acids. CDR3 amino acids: CASSRSGNTEAFF. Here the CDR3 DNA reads TGCGCCAGCAGCCGGAGTGGGAACACTGAAGCTTTCTTT.

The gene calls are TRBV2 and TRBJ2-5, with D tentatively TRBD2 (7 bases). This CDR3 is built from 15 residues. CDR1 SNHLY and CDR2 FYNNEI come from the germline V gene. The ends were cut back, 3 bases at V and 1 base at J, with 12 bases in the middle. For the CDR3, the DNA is TGTGCCAGCAGTGATAGGGGGGGATCCCAAGAGACCCAGTACTTC. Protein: CASSDRGGSQETQYF.

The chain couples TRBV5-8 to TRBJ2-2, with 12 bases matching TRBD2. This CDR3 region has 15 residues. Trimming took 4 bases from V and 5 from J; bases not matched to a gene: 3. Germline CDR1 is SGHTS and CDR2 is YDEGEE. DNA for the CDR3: TGTGCCAGCAGCCGACTAGCGGGGGATACCGGGGAGCTGTTTTTT. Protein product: CASSRLAGDTGELFF.

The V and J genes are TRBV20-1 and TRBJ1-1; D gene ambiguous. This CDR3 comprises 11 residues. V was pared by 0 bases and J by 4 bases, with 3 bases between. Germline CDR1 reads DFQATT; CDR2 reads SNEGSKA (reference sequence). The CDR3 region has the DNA TGCAGTGCTAGAGAGGCCACTGAAGCTTTCTTT. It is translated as CSAREATEAFF.

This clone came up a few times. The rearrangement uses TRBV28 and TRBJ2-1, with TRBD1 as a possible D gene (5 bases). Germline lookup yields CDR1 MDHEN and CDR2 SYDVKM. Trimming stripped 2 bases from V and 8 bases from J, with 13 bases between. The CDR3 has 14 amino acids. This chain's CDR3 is CASSLGPTGYEQFF. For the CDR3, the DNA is TGTGCCAGCAGTTTAGGCCCAACAGGTTATGAGCAGTTCTTC.

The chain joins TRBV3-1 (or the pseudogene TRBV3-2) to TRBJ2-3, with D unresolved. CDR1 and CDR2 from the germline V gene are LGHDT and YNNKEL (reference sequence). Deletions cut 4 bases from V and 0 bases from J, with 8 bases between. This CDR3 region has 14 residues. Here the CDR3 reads CASSRARSTDTQYF. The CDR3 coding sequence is TGTGCCAGCAGCCGCGCCCGTAGCACAGATACGCAGTATTTT.

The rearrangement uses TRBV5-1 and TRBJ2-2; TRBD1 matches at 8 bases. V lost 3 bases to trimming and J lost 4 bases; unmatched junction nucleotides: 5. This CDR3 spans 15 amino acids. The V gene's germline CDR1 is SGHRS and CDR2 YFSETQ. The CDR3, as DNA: TGCGCCAGCAGCTCGCAGACAGGGGTCACCGGGGAGCTGTTTTTT. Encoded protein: CASSSQTGVTGELFF.

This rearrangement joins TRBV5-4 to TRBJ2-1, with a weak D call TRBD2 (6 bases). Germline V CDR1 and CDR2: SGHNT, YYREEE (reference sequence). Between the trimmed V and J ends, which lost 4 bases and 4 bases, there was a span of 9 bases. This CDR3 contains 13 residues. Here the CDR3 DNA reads TGTGCCAGCAGCCGGGACTCATACAATGAGCAGTTCTTC. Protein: CASSRDSYNEQFF.

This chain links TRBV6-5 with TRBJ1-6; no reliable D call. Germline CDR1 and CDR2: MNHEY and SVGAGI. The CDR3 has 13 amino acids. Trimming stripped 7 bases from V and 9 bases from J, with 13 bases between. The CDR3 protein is CASTRMISSPLHF. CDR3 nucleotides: TGTGCCAGCACTAGGATGATAAGTTCACCCCTCCACTTT.

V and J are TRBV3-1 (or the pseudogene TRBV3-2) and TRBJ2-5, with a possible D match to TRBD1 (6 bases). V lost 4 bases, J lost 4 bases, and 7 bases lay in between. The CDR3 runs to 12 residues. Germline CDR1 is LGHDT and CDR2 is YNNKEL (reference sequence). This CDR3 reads CASSPGAETQYF. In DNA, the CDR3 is TGTGCCAGCAGCCCAGGGGCAGAGACCCAGTACTTC.